Shown below are 4 T cell receptor beta chains from a single sample sequenced in a study of shared clonotypes between healthy human individuals (dated by TCRdb to 2020 to 2021). Library prep was done by the immunoSEQ multiplex PCR assay. TCRdb obtained this table from immuneACCESS and retained in-frame rearrangements with V and J assigned. These tables miss some clones; where compared with another copy, unresolved V genes account for less than half of the shortfall, and the remainder is unexplained. This sample has approximately 2.5 million clones in its table, and approximately 94% of those were observed once. In total, the top ten clones hold 0.36% of the sample. Sequenced: naive CD4+ T cells from PBMCs. This sample's cell subset or site label indicates: CD45RA+ positively selected. Every receptor here comes from a man aged 18 to 30 in good health. Some clones in this sample may be carry-over from other donors' samples.

The J gene is TRBJ2-5, the V gene TRBV9; 9 bases agree with TRBD2. Germline V gene sequence: CDR1 SGDLS, CDR2 YYNGEE. This CDR3 is built from 15 residues. V lost 3 bases, J lost 1 base, and 4 bases stayed unmatched. This CDR3 is CASSGASGTQETQYF. CDR3 sequence (DNA): TGTGCCAGCAGCGGGGCTAGCGGGACCCAAGAGACCCAGTACTTC.

This chain uses TRBV7-8 with TRBJ2-5; possibly TRBD1 for D (7 bases). The V end lost 5 bases, the J end lost 3 bases, and 16 bases lay between the germline ends. The CDR3 spans 15 residues. Germline V gene sequence: CDR1 SGHVS, CDR2 FQNEAQ. CDR3 coding DNA: TGTGCCAGCAGCGTCAGACAGGGACTCGAAGAGACCCAGTACTTC. Residues: CASSVRQGLEETQYF.

This clone was picked up a small number of times. This chain uses TRBV10-3 with TRBJ1-2; 7 bases match TRBD1. The CDR3 loop spans 14 amino acids. With V trimmed by 6 bases and J by 2 bases, 6 bases remained unmatched. Germline V lookup: CDR1 ENHRY, CDR2 SYGVKD. In nucleotides, the CDR3 is TGTGCCATCAGCCGGGGACAGACAAACTATGGCTACACCTTC. It is translated as CAISRGQTNYGYTF.

The rearrangement links TRBV28 to TRBJ2-5; 10 nucleotides match TRBD2. Germline trimming cut 5 bases from V and 1 base from J; bases unmatched to any gene: 4. CDR1 MDHEN and CDR2 SYDVKM come from the germline V gene. This CDR3 has 15 amino acids. The CDR3: CASSGLAAPQETQYF. CDR3 in DNA: TGTGCCAGCAGTGGACTAGCGGCCCCCCAAGAGACCCAGTACTTC.